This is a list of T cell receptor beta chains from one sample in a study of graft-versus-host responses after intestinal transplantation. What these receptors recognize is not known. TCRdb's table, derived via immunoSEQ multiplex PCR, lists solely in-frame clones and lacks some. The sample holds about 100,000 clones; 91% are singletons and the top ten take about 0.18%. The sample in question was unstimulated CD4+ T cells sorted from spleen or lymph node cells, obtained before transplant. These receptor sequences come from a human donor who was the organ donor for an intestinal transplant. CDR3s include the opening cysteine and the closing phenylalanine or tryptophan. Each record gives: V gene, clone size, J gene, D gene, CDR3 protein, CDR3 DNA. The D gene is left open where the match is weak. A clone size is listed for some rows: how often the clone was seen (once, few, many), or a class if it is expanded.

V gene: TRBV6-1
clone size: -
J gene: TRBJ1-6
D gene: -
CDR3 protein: CASSEAKGGNSPLHF
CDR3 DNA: TGTGCCAGCAGTGAAGCAAAAGGGGGAAATTCACCCCTCCACTTT

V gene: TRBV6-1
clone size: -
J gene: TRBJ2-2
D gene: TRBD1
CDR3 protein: CASKRDRDTGELFF
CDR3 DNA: TGTGCCAGCAAACGGGACAGAGACACCGGGGAGCTGTTTTTT

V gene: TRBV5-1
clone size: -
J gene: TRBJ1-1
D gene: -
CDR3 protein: CASSLTGLVDTEAFF
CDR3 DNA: TGCGCCAGCAGCTTGACAGGGCTTGTGGACACTGAAGCTTTCTTT

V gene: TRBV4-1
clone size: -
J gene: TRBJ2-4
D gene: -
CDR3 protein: CASSQPTSPQNIQYF
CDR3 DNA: TGCGCCAGCAGCCAACCCACTAGTCCCCAAAACATTCAGTACTTC

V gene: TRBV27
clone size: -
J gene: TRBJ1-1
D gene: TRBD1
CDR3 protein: CASSSGGTEAFF
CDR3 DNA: TGTGCCAGCAGTTCAGGGGGAACTGAAGCTTTCTTT

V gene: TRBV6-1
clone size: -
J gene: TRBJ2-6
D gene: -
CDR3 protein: CASSPGGAGANVLTF
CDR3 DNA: TGTGCCAGTTCTCCCGGAGGGGCTGGGGCCAACGTCCTGACTTTC

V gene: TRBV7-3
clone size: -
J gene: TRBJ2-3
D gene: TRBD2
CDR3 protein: CASSTGTSGGADTQYF
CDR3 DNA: TGTGCCAGCAGCACGGGGACTAGCGGGGGGGCAGATACGCAGTATTTT

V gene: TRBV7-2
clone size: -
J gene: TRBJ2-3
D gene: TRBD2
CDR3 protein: CASSFQPGLAGGEDTQYF
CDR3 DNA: TGTGCCAGCAGCTTTCAACCGGGACTAGCGGGGGGGGAAGATACGCAGTATTTT

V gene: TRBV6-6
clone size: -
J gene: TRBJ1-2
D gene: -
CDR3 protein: CASMRANGYTF
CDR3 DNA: TGTGCCAGCATGAGGGCCAATGGCTACACCTTC

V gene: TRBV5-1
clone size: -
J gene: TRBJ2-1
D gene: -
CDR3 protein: CASSLLEFNEQFF
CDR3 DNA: TGCGCCAGCAGCTTGCTAGAGTTCAATGAGCAGTTCTTC

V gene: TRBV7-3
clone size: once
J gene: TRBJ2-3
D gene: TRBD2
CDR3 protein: CASSPVAGLSTDTQYF
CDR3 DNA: TGTGCCAGCAGCCCGGTAGCGGGGTTAAGCACAGATACGCAGTATTTT

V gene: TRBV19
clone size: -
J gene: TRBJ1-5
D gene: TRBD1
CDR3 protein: CASSVPKDRGDQPQHF
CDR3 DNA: TGTGCCAGTAGTGTGCCTAAGGACAGGGGAGATCAGCCCCAGCATTTT

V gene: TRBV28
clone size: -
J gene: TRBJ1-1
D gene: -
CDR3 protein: CASRRTRVGAFF
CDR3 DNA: TGTGCCAGCAGACGCACCAGGGTGGGGGCTTTCTTT

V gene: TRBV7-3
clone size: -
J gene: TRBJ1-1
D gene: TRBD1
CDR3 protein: CASSLGTGHTEAFF
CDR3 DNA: TGTGCCAGCAGCCTCGGGACAGGGCACACTGAAGCTTTCTTT

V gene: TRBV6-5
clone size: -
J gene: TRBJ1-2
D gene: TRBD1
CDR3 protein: CASSRDRSIGYTF
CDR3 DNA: TGTGCCAGCAGTCGGGACAGGAGTATTGGCTACACCTTC

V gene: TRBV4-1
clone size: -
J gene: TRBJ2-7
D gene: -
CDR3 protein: CASSQDYYRAPSYEQYF
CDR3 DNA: TGCGCCAGCAGCCAAGATTACTACAGGGCCCCCTCCTACGAGCAGTACTTC

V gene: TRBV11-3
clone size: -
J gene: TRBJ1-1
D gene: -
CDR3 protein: CASSSRGNTEAFF
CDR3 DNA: TGTGCCAGCAGCTCCAGGGGGAACACTGAAGCTTTCTTT

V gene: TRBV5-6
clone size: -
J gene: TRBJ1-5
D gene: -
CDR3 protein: CASSSTLQGIQPQHF
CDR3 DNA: TGTGCCAGCAGCTCGACCCTACAGGGTATCCAGCCCCAGCATTTT

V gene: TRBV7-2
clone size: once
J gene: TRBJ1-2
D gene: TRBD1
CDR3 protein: CASSFGDRGAHGYTF
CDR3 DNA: TGTGCCAGCAGCTTCGGGGACAGGGGCGCTCATGGCTACACCTTC

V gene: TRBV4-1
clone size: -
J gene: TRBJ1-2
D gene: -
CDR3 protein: CASSQEAGLDGYTF
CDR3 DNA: TGCGCCAGCAGCCAAGAGGCAGGGCTCGATGGCTACACCTTC

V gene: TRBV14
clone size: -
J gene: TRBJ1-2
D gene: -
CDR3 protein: CASSQDSGTNYGYTF
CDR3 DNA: TGTGCCAGCAGCCAAGATTCAGGCACGAACTATGGCTACACCTTC

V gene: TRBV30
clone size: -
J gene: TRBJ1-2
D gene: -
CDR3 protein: CAWSPPGVYGYTF
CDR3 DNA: TGTGCCTGGAGCCCCCCAGGGGTCTATGGCTACACCTTC

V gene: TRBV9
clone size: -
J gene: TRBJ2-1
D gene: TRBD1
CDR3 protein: CASSVVGQGSYNEQFF
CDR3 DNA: TGTGCCAGCAGCGTAGTTGGACAGGGTTCCTACAATGAGCAGTTCTTC

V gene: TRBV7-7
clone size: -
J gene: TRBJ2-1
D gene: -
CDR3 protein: CASSPARSRDGEQFF
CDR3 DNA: TGTGCTAGCAGCCCCGCGAGGTCTCGTGACGGTGAGCAGTTCTTC

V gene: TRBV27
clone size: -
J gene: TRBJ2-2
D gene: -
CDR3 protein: CASSSSNTGELFF
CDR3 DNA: TGTGCCAGCAGTTCCAGTAACACCGGGGAGCTGTTTTTT

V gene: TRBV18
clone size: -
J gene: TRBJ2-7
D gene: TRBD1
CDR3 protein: CASSPFRDRGTEQYF
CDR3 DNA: TGTGCCAGCTCACCGTTCCGGGACAGGGGGACCGAGCAGTACTTC

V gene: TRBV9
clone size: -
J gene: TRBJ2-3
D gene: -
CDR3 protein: CASSVEAGRTDTQYF
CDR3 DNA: TGTGCCAGCAGCGTAGAGGCGGGGCGCACAGATACGCAGTATTTT

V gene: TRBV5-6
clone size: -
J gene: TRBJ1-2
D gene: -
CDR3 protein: CASSLWAGGARWTF
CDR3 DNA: -

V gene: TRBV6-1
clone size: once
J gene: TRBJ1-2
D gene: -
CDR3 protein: CASSESGRGFSYTF
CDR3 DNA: TGTGCCAGCAGTGAGTCAGGGAGGGGGTTTAGCTACACCTTC

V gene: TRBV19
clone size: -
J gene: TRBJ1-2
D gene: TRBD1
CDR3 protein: CASSMGTGTGGYGYTF
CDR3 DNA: TGTGCCAGTAGTATGGGCACCGGGACAGGGGGCTATGGCTACACCTTC

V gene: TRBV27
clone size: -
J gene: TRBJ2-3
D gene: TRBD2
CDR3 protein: CASSLNGGAVDTQYF
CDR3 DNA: TGTGCCAGCAGTTTAAACGGGGGGGCCGTAGATACGCAGTATTTT

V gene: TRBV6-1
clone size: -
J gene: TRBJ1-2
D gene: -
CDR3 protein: CASSERPGYGYGYTF
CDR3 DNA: TGTGCCAGCAGTGAACGGCCAGGGTATGGCTATGGCTACACCTTC

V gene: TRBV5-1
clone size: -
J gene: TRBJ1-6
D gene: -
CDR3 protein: CASSSGSLSSYNSPLHF
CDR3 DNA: TGCGCCAGCAGCTCAGGATCTTTGAGCTCCTATAATTCACCCCTCCACTTT